This T cell receptor (beta chain) was sequenced for a study of T cells in Graves' hyperthyroidism and ophthalmopathy. Study results and limitations: Most expanded thyroid clonotypes above 0.001 also appeared in blood. Onset of ophthalmopathy came a median around 7.1 months after the model predicted it.

About this clonotype itself: No antigen is known for it.

Using RNA transcripts as the source, TCR beta CDR3 regions were amplified. A set of HTBI primers served as the primers for a first-round RT-PCR of the TCR CDR3. TCRdb passed the multiplex PCR reads through MiXCR, listing each CDR3 protein once. The table shows some 350,000 distinct CDR3 sequences, with approximately 14% occurring only once. CDR1 and CDR2 (germline): LGHDT, YNNKEL (reference sequence). CDR3 length equals 13 residues. Trimming cost V 5 bases and J 6 bases, with 11 bases left between them. This chain links TRBV3-1 with TRBJ2-1; D not certain. Sequenced sample: blood. The origin of this receptor is a woman aged 60-70 years with Graves' ophthalmopathy. CDR3 coding DNA: TGTGCCAGCAGCTATGGGGTCAGCAATGAGCAGTTCTTC. Protein product: CASSYGVSNEQFF.